What follows are 5 T cell receptor beta chains derived from one specimen sequenced in a study of OX40 agonist ivuxolimab in advanced cancers. Profiling relied on immunoSEQ multiplex PCR, and the TCRdb table lists in-frame clones only, not all of them. The table lists roughly 40,000 clones, around 90% of them singletons. The specimen was CD4+ or CD8+ T cells sorted from blood, collected in a trial of the OX40 agonist ivuxolimab. Receptor source: an adult with an advanced solid tumor such as melanoma, head and neck, liver or kidney cancer.

The V call is TRBV5-6, the J call TRBJ2-5, with D unresolved. CDR1 is SGHDT and CDR2 is YYEEEE in the germline V gene. The CDR3 runs to 13 residues. Between the trimmed V and J ends, which lost 0 bases and 5 bases, there was a span of 8 bases. CDR3 coding DNA: TGTGCCAGCAGCTTGGCAATCGTGGAGACCCAGTACTTC. Its translation: CASSLAIVETQYF.

The J gene is TRBJ1-5, the V gene TRBV5-1, with D maybe TRBD1 (6 bases). Germline loops: CDR1 SGHRS, CDR2 YFSETQ. This CDR3 is 15 amino acids long. V was pared by 3 bases and J by 1 base, with 11 bases between. CDR3 sequence: CASSWAGASNQPQHF. The CDR3 DNA follows: TGCGCCAGCAGCTGGGCAGGGGCGAGCAATCAGCCCCAGCATTTT.

V and J are TRBV29-1 and TRBJ1-2, with 10 positions matching TRBD1. The CDR3 runs 14 residues. Per the germline V gene, CDR1 is SQVTM and CDR2 is ANQGSEA. CDR3 DNA: TGCGGCACATGGGACAGGGGTCACACGAATGGCTACACCTTC. It specifies CGTWDRGHTNGYTF.

V and J are TRBV18 and TRBJ2-2; TRBD1 matches at 8 bases. Germline assignment: CDR1 KGHSH and CDR2 LQKENI. The CDR3 sequence is 16 residues long. V trimming: 0 bases; J trimming: 3 bases; junction bases outside the gene matches: 3. In DNA form, the CDR3 reads TGTGCCAGCTCACCACCGTCCAGGGGGCACACCGGGGAGCTGTTTTTT. Translating it yields CASSPPSRGHTGELFF.

This rearrangement joins TRBV12-2 to TRBJ2-7; the table gives TRBD2 as D, unverified against the DNA. TRBV12-2 is marked as a pseudogene. The CDR3 totals 16 residues. This CDR3 is CASRLAGLAGNYEQYF. The CDR3 DNA is TGTGCAAGTCGCTTAGCGGGGCTAGCGGGCAATTACGAGCAGTACTTC.